Listed below are T cell receptor beta chains from one sample, sequenced in a study of early T cells in non-severe SARS-CoV-2 infection. TCRdb itself ran the 5' RACE reads through MiXCR, one entry per CDR3 protein. Of 65,000 to 95,000 distinct CDR3 sequences listed, roughly 12% are singletons. The material sequenced was whole blood, taken at baseline. The receptors shown here come from an adult who was a healthcare worker with PCR-confirmed SARS-CoV-2 infection or an uninfected control (not recorded which). The donor label of this sample is uncertain. CDR3s include the opening cysteine and the closing phenylalanine or tryptophan. D genes are given only for firm matches. Clone size is stated in some rows and not others, as once, few, many or a class when expanded.

v_gene,j_gene,d_gene,abundance,CDR3nt,CDR3aa
TRBV6-2/TRBV6-3,TRBJ1-1,-,few,TGTGCCAGCAGTGAGGGGCCTGAAGCTTTCTTT,CASSEGPEAFF
TRBV2,TRBJ2-3,-,many,TGTGCCAGCAGTCTTATCATAGATACGCAGTATTTT,CASSLIIDTQYF
TRBV20-1,TRBJ2-2,TRBD2,-,TGCAGTGCGAGAAGCGGGAGTGGCACCGAGGAGCTGTTTTTT,CSARSGSGTEELFF
TRBV10-3,TRBJ2-7,-,few,TGTGCCATCAGTGAGTCCTACTTCTCCTACGAGCAGTACTTC,CAISESYFSYEQYF
TRBV6-2/TRBV6-3,TRBJ1-1,-,-,TGTGCCAGCAGCCCTATCCGAGGGGCGAACACTGAAGCTTTCTTT,CASSPIRGANTEAFF
TRBV12-3/TRBV12-4,TRBJ2-1,TRBD2,many,TGTGCCAGCAGCCCCGCTTCTAGCGGGGGTTACAATGAGCAGTTCTTC,CASSPASSGGYNEQFF
TRBV27,TRBJ1-5,-,few,TGTGCCAGCAGTATTTACAGGGATCAGCCCCAGCATTTT,CASSIYRDQPQHF
TRBV7-2,TRBJ2-7,-,-,TGTGCCAGCAGCTCCCCAAACCCGGCCCACGAGCAGTACTTC,CASSSPNPAHEQYF
TRBV12-3/TRBV12-4,TRBJ1-1,-,few,TGTGCCAGCAGCACGCAGGGAGGCACTGAAGCTTTCTTT,CASSTQGGTEAFF
TRBV18,TRBJ1-2,-,-,TGTGCCAGCTCACCGGTAGGCTCCTATGGCTACACCTTC,CASSPVGSYGYTF
TRBV7-3,TRBJ2-3,-,many,TGTGCCAGCAGCTTACAGATGAGGGCAGATACGCAGTATTTT,CASSLQMRADTQYF
TRBV5-5,TRBJ2-2,-,few,TGTGCCAGCAGCTTGGTTGCTTCCACCGGGGAGCTGTTTTTT,CASSLVASTGELFF
TRBV15,TRBJ2-3,TRBD2,many,TGTGCCACCAGCAGGGGAAGGGTAGCGGGACTCATAGAGGATACGCAGTATTTT,CATSRGRVAGLIEDTQYF
TRBV11-2,TRBJ2-7,-,many,TGTGCCAGCAGCGCCGGGCGAGGCGGGCGCACTTTCTTC,CASSAGRGGRTFF
TRBV5-6,TRBJ2-7,TRBD1,-,TGTGCCAGCAGCCCGGACAGGGGGCTTATCTACGAGCAGTACTTC,CASSPDRGLIYEQYF
TRBV5-1,TRBJ2-5,TRBD2,-,TGCGCCAGCAGCTTACTAGCGGGAGTCCAAGAGACCCAGTACTTC,CASSLLAGVQETQYF
TRBV2,TRBJ1-1,-,once,TGTGCCAGCAGCCCGTTTTGGTCGGAAGCTTTCTTT,CASSPFWSEAFF
TRBV9,TRBJ2-3,TRBD2,many,TGTGCCAGCAGCGAGAGGGGGATAGCGGGGACAACAGATACGCAGTATTTT,CASSERGIAGTTDTQYF
TRBV20-1,TRBJ1-5,-,-,TGCAGTGCTAGTGCGCAGGGAAATCAGCCCCAGCATTTT,CSASAQGNQPQHF
TRBV11-1,TRBJ2-3,TRBD2,-,TGTGCCAGCAGCCCGACTAGCGGGATCCGCACAGATACGCAGTATTTT,CASSPTSGIRTDTQYF
TRBV27,TRBJ2-1,TRBD2,few,TGTGCCAGCTCAGTAGCGGGAGCCTACAATGAGCAGTTCTTC,CASSVAGAYNEQFF
TRBV6-1,TRBJ2-1,TRBD2,-,TGTGCCAGCGAGTCCGGGACTAGAAACGGTTTTGAGCAGTTCTTC,CASESGTRNGFEQFF
TRBV6-2/TRBV6-3,TRBJ1-2,-,once,TGTGCCAGCAGTTACTGGGATGTCCTGGGCGGCTACACCTTC,CASSYWDVLGGYTF